The text below deals with one T cell receptor beta chain. Its antigen is unidentified. Germline CDR1 is SGHRS and CDR2 is YFSETQ. V was pared by 5 bases and J by 3 bases, with 7 bases of the junction left unmatched. CDR3 length equals 15 residues. This record comes from a study of a mutant IDH1 vaccine in newly diagnosed glioma. General study results and limits: There were vaccine-induced immune responses in roughly 95% of the patients.

Stated time point: week 5, during vaccination. It was 300 ug of mutant IDH1 20-mer peptide that made up each vaccine dose, given with topical imiquimod. TCRdb's table, derived via immunoSEQ multiplex PCR, lists solely in-frame clones and lacks some. The sample consists of around 51,000 clones, over 75% of them appearing once. This chain links TRBV5-1 with TRBJ2-7; TRBD1 aligns across 11 bases. The sequencing here drew on PBMCs, taken from a glioma patient whose treatment included an IDH1 peptide vaccine. The clonotype originates from a woman in her thirties or forties with glioma. CDR3 in DNA: TGCGCCAGCAGACTCGGACAGGGGGCGAACTACGAGCAGTACTTC. This gives the protein CASRLGQGANYEQYF.